This T cell receptor beta chain was identified in a study of cytomegalovirus exposure and HLA in healthy donors. Broader study findings: Associated with HLA alleles at 0.05 false discovery rate in a later analysis were 16,951 TCR beta sequences. What a later analysis reportedly showed was that an Asian-associated ancestry cluster had fewer N-insertions than the approximately 700-donor mean. Three chains linked to CMV were shown in vitro to be specific for CMV antigens.

To note about this clone: The antigen remains unidentified.

A multiplex PCR was run with 60 Vbeta primers and 13 Jbeta primers. Some clones are missing from TCRdb's copy, which holds only in-frame ones; the method was immunoSEQ multiplex PCR. The data contain around 100,000 clones, roughly 70% of them singletons. The CDR3 has 15 amino acids. V lost 5 bases and J lost 0; bases outside the gene matches: 4. The germline V gene encodes CDR1 MNHEY and CDR2 SMNVEV (reference sequence). The receptor was derived from a young man in good health and CMV-seropositive. The V gene is TRBV27, the J gene TRBJ2-7; 10 nucleotides match TRBD1. The sequenced material came from PBMCs. The CDR3 here is CASSMDRGASYEQYF. In DNA, the CDR3 is TGTGCCAGCAGTATGGACAGGGGGGCCTCCTACGAGCAGTACTTC.